This TCR beta chain stems from a study of blood T cell repertoires in COVID-19. Sequenced by immunoSEQ multiplex PCR; TCRdb stores in-frame clones only, minus some. The sample yields about 240,000 clones, 82% seen once. V lost 1 base to trimming and J lost 0 bases, with 7 bases between them. This CDR3 region has 14 residues. CDR1 and CDR2 (germline): SGHDN, FVKESK. This TCR was recovered from a woman between 70 and 85 years old with acute or convalescent COVID-19. The genes are TRBV14 and TRBJ2-7, with a possible D match to TRBD1 (6 bases). The sample consisted of peripheral blood. The CDR3 DNA reads TGTGCCAGCAGCCAAGGGGACAACTCCTACGAGCAGTACTTC. Its translation is CASSQGDNSYEQYF.